The 14 T cell receptor beta chains below were found in one sample sequenced in a study of blood T cell repertoires in COVID-19. The table came from immunoSEQ multiplex PCR; TCRdb's copy has only in-frame clones and leaves some out. Seen here are tens of thousands of clones, just under 85% observed once, and the top ten hold 3.4%. The sample taken for sequencing was peripheral blood. These receptors all come from a man between 45 and 60 years old with acute or convalescent COVID-19.

V gene TRBV9 combines with J gene TRBJ1-2, with D uncertain. V lost 3 bases and J lost 1, with 4 bases in between. The CDR3 spans 12 residues. Germline values: CDR1 SGDLS, CDR2 YYNGEE. DNA for the CDR3: TGTGCCAGCAGCGAGAGTAACTATGGCTACACCTTC. This codes for CASSESNYGYTF.

The rearrangement uses TRBV3-1 (or the pseudogene TRBV3-2) and TRBJ2-7, with 9 bases that match TRBD1. The CDR3 totals 15 residues. Germline V gene sequence: CDR1 LGHDT, CDR2 YNNKEL (reference sequence). The V and J ends lost 4 bases and 0 bases, in that order; junction bases with no gene match: 4. CDR3 DNA: TGTGCCAGCAGCCTGGGACAGGGCAGCTCCTACGAGCAGTACTTC. This gives the protein CASSLGQGSSYEQYF.

The chain couples TRBV6-5 to TRBJ2-1, with 14 bases aligning to TRBD2. This CDR3 contains 14 residues. The V segment lost 7 bases and the J segment 8 bases; nucleotides outside the gene matches: 4. The V gene's germline CDR1 is MNHEY and CDR2 SVGAGI. DNA of the CDR3: TGTGCCAGCATTCGACTAGCGGGGGGGGATGAGCAGTTCTTC. Protein product: CASIRLAGGDEQFF.

The chain carries TRBV19 and TRBJ2-1, with TRBD1 as a possible D gene (5 bases). V dropped 6 bases and J dropped 0 bases, with 12 bases sitting between them. CDR1 and CDR2 from the germline V gene are LNHDA and SQIVND (reference sequence). The CDR3 is 15 amino acids. Here the CDR3 DNA reads TGTGCCAGTAGCTCTACAGGTCTCTCCTACAATGAGCAGTTCTTC. Translating it yields CASSSTGLSYNEQFF.

The rearrangement links TRBV18 to TRBJ2-5; 12 nucleotides line up with TRBD2. The CDR3 runs 15 residues. Germline-derived CDR1 and CDR2 are KGHSH and LQKENI. J was trimmed by 2 bases and V by 6 bases; bases with no gene match: 4. CDR3 sequence (DNA): TGTGCCAGCTCCCGGACTAGCGGGGCACAAGAGACCCAGTACTTC. Its protein is CASSRTSGAQETQYF.

V gene TRBV6-5 combines with J gene TRBJ2-3, with 7 bases that match TRBD1. The germline CDR1 and CDR2 sequences are MNHEY and SVGAGI. CDR3 size: 14 residues. The ends lost 6 bases at V and 1 base at J; junction bases unmatched: 4. The CDR3 bases are TGTGCCAGCAGCCCAGGGGGAGGCACAGATACGCAGTATTTT. Its protein product is CASSPGGGTDTQYF.

The CDR3: CASSPREETQYF. The CDR3 DNA reads TGCGCCAGCAGCCCCCGAGAGGAGACCCAGTACTTC. The chain joins TRBV5-1 to TRBJ2-5; no clear D. Germline V gene data show CDR1 as SGHRS and CDR2 as YFSETQ. V shed 4 bases and J shed 5 bases, with 9 bases lying between them. CDR3 length: 12 residues.

This clone was found once. The chain recombines TRBV5-4 with TRBJ2-2; 15 bases are a match to TRBD2. This CDR3 contains 20 residues. Trimming removed 3 bases from V and 2 bases from J; junction bases left unmatched: 11. Per germline, CDR1 SGHNT and CDR2 YYREEE (reference sequence). CDR3 residues: CASSSPRGLAGGENTGELFF. CDR3 DNA sequence: TGTGCCAGCAGCTCCCCCCGCGGACTAGCGGGAGGGGAAAACACCGGGGAGCTGTTTTTT.

This chain links TRBV6-5 with TRBJ2-7; 12 bases align to TRBD2. Germline V lookup: CDR1 MNHEY, CDR2 SVGAGI. V dropped 7 bases and J dropped 4; count of bases not matched to a gene: 5. CDR3 length equals 14 residues. The CDR3 nucleotides read TGTGCCAGCACAAGGCTAGCGGGGGGGTACGAGCAGTACTTC. Its translation: CASTRLAGGYEQYF.

Only one count was recorded for this clone. The V call is TRBV12-5, the J call TRBJ1-5; 10 bases agree with TRBD1. The germline V gene encodes CDR1 LGHNT and CDR2 FRNRAP. This CDR3 region has 18 residues. The V and J ends lost 3 bases and 0 bases, in that order; junction bases with no gene match: 8. The CDR3 region has the DNA TGTGCTAGTGGTTTAGAGGACAGGGGGGTAAATAGCAATCAGCCCCAGCATTTT. This encodes CASGLEDRGVNSNQPQHF.

The chain employs TRBV6-6 and TRBJ1-1; 7 bases are shared with TRBD1. Germline-derived CDR1 and CDR2 are MNHNY and SVGAGI (reference sequence). The length of the CDR3 is 13 residues. V lost 8 bases, J lost 1 base, and 4 bases stayed unmatched. The CDR3 sequence: CASLGQSNTEAFF. Here the CDR3 DNA reads TGTGCCAGCTTGGGACAGTCGAACACTGAAGCTTTCTTT.

The genes are TRBV7-3 and TRBJ2-5; possible D gene TRBD2, 5 bases. The CDR3 totals 14 residues. The V end was cut by 3 bases, the J end by 2 bases, with 10 bases between. CDR1 and CDR2 from the germline V gene are SGHTA and FQGTGA. The CDR3 spells CASSLDGDQETQYF. The CDR3 nucleotides read TGTGCCAGCAGCTTGGACGGGGATCAAGAGACCCAGTACTTC. The variable domain in full, completed from reference TRBV7-3 and TRBJ2-5, reads GAGVSQTPSNKVTEKGKYVELRCDPISGHTALYWYRQSLGQGPEFLIYFQGTGAADDSGLPNDRFFAVRPEGSVSTLKIQRTERGDSAVYLCASSLDGDQETQYFGPGTRLLVL.

The sample holds one count of this clone. The chain employs TRBV19 and TRBJ2-3, with D possibly TRBD1 on 6 matching bases. The germline CDR1 and CDR2 sequences are LNHDA and SQIVND (reference sequence). This CDR3 spans 12 amino acids. Deletions cut 5 bases from V and 6 bases from J, with 9 bases between. The CDR3 DNA follows: TGTGCCAGTAGTGTCACAGGGGATACGCAGTATTTT. As protein: CASSVTGDTQYF. The full variable domain, its missing parts supplied by reference TRBV19 and TRBJ2-3, is DGGITQSPKYLFRKEGQNVTLSCEQNLNHDAMYWYRQDPGQGLRLIYYSQIVNDFQKGDIAEGYSVSREKKESFPLTVTSAQKNPTAFYLCASSVTGDTQYFGPGTRLTVL.

The J gene is TRBJ2-5, the V gene TRBV14; 7 positions agree with TRBD2. The CDR3 runs 16 residues. J lost 2 bases, V lost 1 base, and 7 bases had no gene match. Germline V gives CDR1 SGHDN, CDR2 FVKESK. Here the CDR3 DNA reads TGTGCCAGCAGCCAAGGAAGATCTAGCGGACAAGAGACCCAGTACTTC. This gives the protein CASSQGRSSGQETQYF.